The entry below gives a single TCR beta chain sequence along with its context. This sample stems from a study of cytomegalovirus exposure and HLA in healthy donors. Study summary: In a later analysis, the 90 to 150 validation repertoires were reported to have used the same platform as the roughly 730 first-cohort repertoires.

Here immunoSEQ multiplex PCR was the method, and the copy in TCRdb shows in-frame clones only, minus some. The sample lists 90,000 to 150,000 clones; around nine tenths were seen once. The specimen was PBMCs. The receptor's source is a woman between 18 and 30 years old in good health and CMV-seropositive.

CDR3 region: CASSGGLAGAPSSYNEQFF. The CDR3 DNA reads TGCGCCAGCAGCGGAGGACTAGCGGGAGCCCCGAGCTCCTACAATGAGCAGTTCTTC. The rearrangement joins TRBV5-1 to TRBJ2-1; 13 nucleotides match TRBD2. This CDR3 has 19 residues. Germline V gives CDR1 SGHRS, CDR2 YFSETQ. With 4 bases clipped from V and 0 bases from J, the junction kept 10 bases outside the gene matches.